The sequence of this T cell receptor (beta chain) was determined in a study of shared clonotypes between healthy human individuals. The length of the CDR3 is 14 residues. Germline V gene data show CDR1 as LNHDA and CDR2 as SQIVND (reference sequence). The V gene lost 5 bases and the J gene lost 4 bases, with 14 bases spanning the gap. Repertoires were generated with immunoSEQ multiplex PCR, while TCRdb's copy carries only in-frame clones and drops some. The repertoire holds about 580,000 clones, roughly 98% seen once, with 0.3% in the top ten. Naive CD8 populations comprised CD45RO-negative cells positively selected for CCR7, excluding terminally differentiated effector memory CD45RA+ cells.

The specimen was naive CD8+ T cells sorted from blood. The sequence came from a man aged 25 to 45 in good health. This sequence joins TRBV19 and TRBJ1-2; D remains unclear. CDR3 DNA: TGTGCCAGTAGTCCCTTTGGACTGGCCTATGGCTACACCTTC. Protein product: CASSPFGLAYGYTF. The complete variable domain, with remaining parts taken from reference TRBV19 and TRBJ1-2, reads DGGITQSPKYLFRKEGQNVTLSCEQNLNHDAMYWYRQDPGQGLRLIYYSQIVNDFQKGDIAEGYSVSREKKESFPLTVTSAQKNPTAFYLCASSPFGLAYGYTFGSGTRLTVV.